The sequence of this T cell receptor (beta chain) was determined in a study of patients and donors after allogeneic stem cell transplantation. One entry per CDR3 protein, called by TCRdb with MiXCR from the RT-PCR reads. The data contain 95,000 to 120,000 distinct CDR3 sequences, approximately 40% of them singletons. The CDR3 covers 17 residues. Trimming removed 5 bases from V and 2 bases from J, with 20 bases in between. Looked up from germline, CDR1 is SGHTA and CDR2 is FQGNSA. This clonotype was found a few times. Sequenced input: blood, either unsorted or a sorted T cell fraction (not recorded which). The rearrangement joins TRBV7-2 to TRBJ2-3; D is unresolved. The clonotype comes from a human donor who was either an allogeneic HSCT recipient or a stem cell or donor lymphocyte infusion donor (not recorded which). It is not recorded whose cells these are; they may come from a transplant donor. DNA for the CDR3: TGTGCCAGCAGCATTAGTGGCGGAACACTTATCACAGATACGCAGTATTTT. Its translation: CASSISGGTLITDTQYF.